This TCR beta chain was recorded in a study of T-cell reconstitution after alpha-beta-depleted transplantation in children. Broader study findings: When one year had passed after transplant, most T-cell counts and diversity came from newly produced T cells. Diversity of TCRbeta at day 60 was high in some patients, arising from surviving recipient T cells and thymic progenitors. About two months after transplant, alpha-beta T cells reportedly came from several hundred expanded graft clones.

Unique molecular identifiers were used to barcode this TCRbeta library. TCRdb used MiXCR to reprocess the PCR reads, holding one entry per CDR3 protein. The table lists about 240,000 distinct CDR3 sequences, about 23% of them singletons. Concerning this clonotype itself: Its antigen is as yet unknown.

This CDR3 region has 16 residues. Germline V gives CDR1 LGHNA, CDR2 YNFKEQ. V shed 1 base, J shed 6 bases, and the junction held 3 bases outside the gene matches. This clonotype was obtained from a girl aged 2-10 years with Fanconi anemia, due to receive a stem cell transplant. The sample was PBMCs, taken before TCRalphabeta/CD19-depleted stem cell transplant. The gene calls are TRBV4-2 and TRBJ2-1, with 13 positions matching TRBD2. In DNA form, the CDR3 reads TGTGCCAGCAGCCAAGTTCGGACTAGCGGGAGCAATGAGCAGTTCTTC. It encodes CASSQVRTSGSNEQFF.